This T cell receptor beta chain came from a study of T-cell memory formation after mild COVID-19. The CDR3 covers 16 residues. Looked up from germline, CDR1 is LNHDA and CDR2 is SQIVND (reference sequence). V lost 5 bases, J lost 7 bases, and 21 bases lay in between. Only a few counts were recorded for this clonotype. TCRdb reprocessed the 5' RACE reads via MiXCR and lists one record per CDR3 protein. This sample has some 260,000 distinct CDR3 sequences, with over 15% found just once. The V and J genes are TRBV19 and TRBJ2-1; tentatively, D is TRBD1 or TRBD2 (6 bases each). Sample: PBMCs or a T cell subset sorted from them (not recorded which). The sequence came from a man between 18 and 35 years old who had mild COVID-19 (a few samples of this study predate the infection). Cell type and time point are not known. CDR3 region: CASSARGGLRGNEQFF. The CDR3 DNA reads TGTGCCAGTAGTGCTCGTGGGGGGCTAAGGGGGAATGAGCAGTTCTTC.